This TCR beta chain was documented in a study of shared clonotypes between healthy human individuals. Study outcomes and limitations: Relative to clonotypes present in all four donors, those not shared had lower generation probabilities. Clonotype sharing across several donors was observed for 5% to 6.5% of naive CD4 clonotypes. Clonotype sharing among the donors was expected to vary with sequencing depth.

Data came from immunoSEQ multiplex PCR; TCRdb stores just in-frame clones and leaves some out. The table lists about 2,100,000 clones, 85% to 95% of them singletons. Regarding this clone: Its target is unknown.

The germline V gene has CDR1 MGHRA and CDR2 YSYEKL. V was cut by 4 bases and J by 8 bases, with 18 bases left in between. The CDR3 sequence is 15 residues long. Naive CD8 cells lacked CD45RO, underwent positive selection for CCR7 and left out terminally differentiated effector memory CD45RA+ cells. Nashville, Tennessee was home to all donors, each a Caucasian adult. Input material: naive CD8+ T cells from PBMCs. The rearrangement uses TRBV4-1 and TRBJ2-1; D possibly corresponds to TRBD2 (5 bases). This TCR was recovered from a man aged 18 to 35 in good health. Some clones in this sample may be carry-over from other donors' samples. The CDR3 DNA follows: TGCGCCAGCAGCCCAACCGAGGGTAATGCAGATGAGCAGTTCTTC. The encoded protein is CASSPTEGNADEQFF.